This T cell receptor (beta chain) was documented in a study of blood T cells in healthy people across ages. Background on the study: About one barcoded beta molecule per two T cells was captured by template switching.

Donor samples were obtained from healthy Caucasian individuals from Russia, aged 6 to 90. A sample-barcoded 5' primer and a J-beta primer mix were used in a second PCR of about 6 to 12 cycles. TCRdb independently ran MiXCR on the 5' RACE reads; one entry per CDR3 protein. The sample contains more than 900,000 distinct CDR3 sequences, under 35% of which appear only once. These data were likewise used in another study, on T cells of mothers and their children. From that paper: Thymic selection molds TCR recombination products alike in related and unrelated pairs. A slight, non-significant increase in overlap was found for related mother-child pairs relative to unrelated pairs.

The receptor was isolated from a woman aged 40-49 years in good health. The sample was blood.

The CDR3 spells CASSAWGAANEKLFF. In DNA, the CDR3 is TGTGCCAGCAGTGCGTGGGGGGCGGCTAATGAAAAACTGTTTTTT. V and J are TRBV27 and TRBJ1-4, with D perhaps matching TRBD1 (6 bases). From germline, CDR1 is MNHEY and CDR2 SMNVEV (reference sequence). V was cut by 5 bases and J by 3 bases, with 13 bases left in between. This CDR3 region has 15 residues.